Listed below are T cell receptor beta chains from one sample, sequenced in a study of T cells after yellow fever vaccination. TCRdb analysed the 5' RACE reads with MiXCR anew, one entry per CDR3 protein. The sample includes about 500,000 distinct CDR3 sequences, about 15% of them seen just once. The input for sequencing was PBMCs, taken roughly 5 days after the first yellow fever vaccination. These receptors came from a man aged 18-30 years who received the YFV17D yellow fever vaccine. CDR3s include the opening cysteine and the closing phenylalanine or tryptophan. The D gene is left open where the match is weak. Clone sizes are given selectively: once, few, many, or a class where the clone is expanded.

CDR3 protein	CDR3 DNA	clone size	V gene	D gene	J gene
CASSWTGGYNEQFF	TGTGCCAGCAGCTGGACAGGAGGTTACAATGAGCAGTTCTTC	few	TRBV12-3/TRBV12-4	TRBD1	TRBJ2-1
CASSNPGQGADEQYF	TGTGCCAGCAGTAATCCGGGACAGGGGGCCGACGAGCAGTACTTC	few	TRBV7-8	TRBD1	TRBJ2-7
CASSLDVGEQYF	TGCGCCAGCAGCTTGGATGTGGGAGAGCAGTACTTC	many	TRBV5-1	NA	TRBJ2-7
CASQDSTYNEQFF	TGTGCCAGCCAGGACAGTACCTACAATGAGCAGTTCTTC	few	TRBV12-3/TRBV12-4	NA	TRBJ2-1
CASSVKGAAYNEQFF	TGTGCCAGCAGTGTCAAAGGGGCCGCCTACAATGAGCAGTTCTTC	many	TRBV2	NA	TRBJ2-1
CASSPSTHQPQHF	TGTGCCAGCAGCCCCAGTACGCATCAGCCCCAGCATTTT	few	TRBV6-2/TRBV6-3	NA	TRBJ1-5
CSAPRQGRETQYF	TGCAGTGCACCGCGACAGGGGCGGGAGACCCAGTACTTC	NA	TRBV20-1	TRBD1	TRBJ2-5
CASSLLIDDRNSPLHF	TGTGCCAGCAGCTTATTGATAGACGACCGAAATTCACCCCTCCACTTT	NA	TRBV7-2	NA	TRBJ1-6
CASSARDRGQETQYF	TGTGCCAGCAGCGCCCGGGACAGGGGGCAAGAGACCCAGTACTTC	NA	TRBV4-2	TRBD1	TRBJ2-5
CASSALTAGHYEQYF	TGTGCCAGCAGCGCTTTAACCGCGGGTCACTACGAGCAGTACTTC	once	TRBV11-2	NA	TRBJ2-7
CSVSLATNEKLFF	TGCAGCGTCTCACTTGCAACTAATGAAAAACTGTTTTTT	NA	TRBV29-1	NA	TRBJ1-4
CASSARQGEENGYTF	TGTGCCAGCAGCGCTCGACAGGGGGAGGAGAATGGCTACACCTTC	few	TRBV11-2	TRBD1	TRBJ1-2
CAITDWASRTYSPYNEQFF	TGTGCCATTACGGACTGGGCAAGCCGGACCTATTCCCCCTACAATGAGCAGTTCTTC	NA	TRBV12-3/TRBV12-4	NA	TRBJ2-1
CAWSVSGFYEQYF	TGTGCCTGGAGTGTTAGCGGATTCTACGAGCAGTACTTC	few	TRBV30	NA	TRBJ2-7
CASRGTGQGAGEQFF	TGTGCCAGCAGGGGGACGGGACAGGGGGCAGGGGAGCAGTTCTTC	few	TRBV6-2/TRBV6-3	TRBD1	TRBJ2-1
CASSFQGLFEQFF	TGTGCCAGCAGCTTTCAGGGTTTATTTGAGCAGTTCTTC	few	TRBV7-9	NA	TRBJ2-1
CASSPRRVRGQETQYF	TGTGCCAGCAGCCCCAGACGAGTTAGGGGGCAAGAGACCCAGTACTTC	NA	TRBV7-8	NA	TRBJ2-5
CASSQGTGAFIQYF	TGTGCCAGCAGCCAGGGGACAGGGGCATTCATTCAGTACTTC	NA	TRBV7-2	TRBD1	TRBJ2-4
CASSSLTVEAFF	TGTGCCAGCAGCTCATTGACAGTTGAAGCTTTCTTT	NA	TRBV5-6	NA	TRBJ1-1
CSARETNTDTQYF	TGCAGTGCTAGGGAGACTAACACAGATACGCAGTATTTT	NA	TRBV20-1	NA	TRBJ2-3
CASSGLRGDTQYF	TGCGCCAGCAGTGGGCTGAGGGGGGATACGCAGTATTTT	NA	TRBV10-1	NA	TRBJ2-3
CASHSTAYNEQFF	TGTGCCAGCCACTCGACGGCCTACAATGAGCAGTTCTTC	NA	TRBV5-8	NA	TRBJ2-1
CASSFWGGAFSEQFF	TGTGCCAGCAGCTTCTGGGGGGGGGCCTTCAGTGAGCAGTTCTTC	few	TRBV5-6	NA	TRBJ2-1
CASSYSTGENSPLHF	TGTGCCAGCAGTTACTCGACGGGCGAGAATTCACCCCTCCACTTT	few	TRBV6-5	NA	TRBJ1-6
CASSPGQKNEKLFF	TGTGCCAGCAGTCCGGGACAGAAAAATGAAAAACTGTTTTTT	few	TRBV27	TRBD1	TRBJ1-4
CAISEDARGGYNEQFF	TGTGCCATCAGTGAGGACGCAAGAGGCGGGTACAATGAGCAGTTCTTC	NA	TRBV10-3	NA	TRBJ2-1
CASSLGVGGYTF	TGTGCCAGCAGCTTAGGGGTCGGCGGCTACACCTTC	NA	TRBV13	NA	TRBJ1-2
CASSTPLRETQYF	TGTGCCAGCAGCACCCCGCTCAGGGAGACCCAGTACTTC	few	TRBV5-6	NA	TRBJ2-5
CASSPGGTDNSPLHF	TGCGCCAGCAGCCCCGGCGGGACGGATAATTCACCCCTCCACTTT	few	TRBV5-1	NA	TRBJ1-6
CASSRAGAGTDTQYF	TGTGCCAGCTCGAGGGCGGGGGCCGGTACAGATACGCAGTATTTT	few	TRBV7-2	NA	TRBJ2-3
CASSSASGGNTEAFF	TGTGCCAGCAGTTCTGCGTCGGGGGGTAACACTGAAGCTTTCTTT	few	TRBV7-8	NA	TRBJ1-1
CASSLLDGKNTEAFF	TGTGCCAGCAGCCTGCTGGACGGTAAGAACACTGAAGCTTTCTTT	few	TRBV7-9	NA	TRBJ1-1
CASSLTGGGTEAFF	TGTGCCAGCAGCTTGACAGGGGGCGGCACTGAAGCTTTCTTT	many	TRBV7-2	TRBD1	TRBJ1-1
CASSEAGGTEAFF	TGTGCCAGCAGTGAAGCAGGGGGCACTGAAGCTTTCTTT	NA	TRBV9	TRBD1	TRBJ1-1
CSVDEGRANQPQHF	TGCAGCGTTGATGAAGGACGGGCTAATCAGCCCCAGCATTTT	NA	TRBV29-1	NA	TRBJ1-5
CASSLGLDRGELFF	TGTGCCAGCAGCTTAGGGCTTGACCGCGGGGAGCTGTTTTTT	few	TRBV7-3	NA	TRBJ2-2
CATSRRGEQYF	TGTGCGACCTCGAGGCGCGGCGAGCAGTACTTC	few	TRBV5-4	NA	TRBJ2-7
CAISGQDNEQFF	TGTGCCATCAGTGGACAGGACAATGAGCAGTTCTTC	many	TRBV10-3	NA	TRBJ2-1
CATGRETQYF	TGTGCCACCGGCCGCGAGACCCAGTACTTC	few	TRBV19	NA	TRBJ2-5
CASSFAPKQGDYGYTF	TGTGCCAGCAGCTTTGCTCCGAAACAGGGGGACTATGGCTACACCTTC	NA	TRBV11-2	TRBD1	TRBJ1-2
CASSIKGPWMGEQFF	TGTGCCAGCAGCATTAAAGGACCTTGGATGGGTGAGCAGTTCTTC	few	TRBV7-2	NA	TRBJ2-1
CASRPGTGIGNTIYF	TGCGCCAGCAGGCCCGGGACAGGGATTGGAAACACCATATATTTT	few	TRBV5-1	TRBD1	TRBJ1-3